These T cell receptor beta chains were read from a single sample in a study of identical twins. TCRdb re-analysed the 5' RACE reads in MiXCR, keeping a single row per CDR3 protein. The top ten hold 0.85% to 1% of the sample, which has 690,000 or so distinct CDR3 sequences, 8% to 9% seen once. A further study also used this sample, focusing on yellow fever vaccine responses in identical twins.

Sequenced sample: PBMCs. These receptors were taken from a woman aged 18-29 years in good health. Both conserved end residues are trimmed from each CDR3. Where a row states a size, it is once, few, many or the class of an expanded clone; other rows omit it.

many	TRBV18	TRBJ2-1	ASSPPNDYNEQF
few	TRBV20-1	TRBJ2-7	SARDRGRRYEQY
few	TRBV21-1	TRBJ2-1	ASSKICRDRDNEQF
NA	TRBV2	TRBJ2-1	ASRRQPGGNNEQF
many	TRBV5-6	TRBJ1-2	ASIAPTGSSYT
few	TRBV5-1	TRBJ2-7	ASSFEGDTYEQY
many	TRBV4-3	TRBJ2-1	ASSQGGLEYNEQF
NA	TRBV24-1	TRBJ1-3	ATSDSGGGNTIY
few	TRBV6-1	TRBJ2-6	ASRTGATGANVLT
NA	TRBV5-1	TRBJ2-4	ASSSGGGKNIQY
NA	TRBV5-1	TRBJ2-7	ASSFLLAGTGGDEQY